The 20 T cell receptor beta chains below all came from one sample that was sequenced in a study of T cells in Graves' hyperthyroidism and ophthalmopathy. Amplified TCR beta CDR3 regions derived from RNA transcripts. When the TCR CDR3 underwent first-round RT-PCR, the HTBI primer set was used. A single record per CDR3 protein comes from TCRdb applying MiXCR to the multiplex PCR reads. This table holds hundreds of thousands of distinct CDR3 sequences, around 22% found once. Sequencing used blood. Receptors were obtained from a woman in her 30s with Graves' ophthalmopathy.

This clonotype showed up just a few times. The gene calls are TRBV27 and TRBJ2-6; 8 bases line up with TRBD1. Germline CDR1 reads MNHEY; CDR2 reads SMNVEV (reference sequence). V was clipped by 6 bases and J by 4 bases; unmatched bases: 11. The CDR3 sequence is 17 residues long. The chain's CDR3 is CASSRDRYPSGANVLTF. In DNA form, the CDR3 reads TGTGCCAGCAGCCGGGACAGGTACCCCTCCGGGGCCAACGTCCTGACTTTC.

This clonotype was found many times. The rearrangement joins TRBV6-5 to TRBJ2-2; tentatively, D is TRBD1 (5 bases). Germline CDR1 MNHEY, CDR2 SVGAGI. This CDR3 has 15 residues. Trimming took off 0 bases at V and 3 bases at J, with 8 bases between the two ends. The DNA of the CDR3 is TGTGCCAGCAGTTACTCTGACAGCTACACCGGGGAGCTGTTTTTT. Translation gives CASSYSDSYTGELFF.

The V and J genes are TRBV4-1 and TRBJ2-5; 10 bases are a match to TRBD2. Germline V gene lookup returns CDR1 MGHRA and CDR2 YSYEKL. V shed 1 base, J shed 5 bases, and the junction held 4 bases outside the gene matches. The CDR3 covers 15 residues. Here the CDR3 DNA reads TGCGCCAGCAGCCAAGGGACTAGCGGCCGGGAGACCCAGTACTTC. Translated, it gives CASSQGTSGRETQYF.

There are many counts of this clonotype. This rearrangement joins TRBV6-5 to TRBJ2-2, with D perhaps matching TRBD2 (6 bases). This CDR3 is 14 amino acids long. V was pared by 4 bases and J by 4 bases, with 10 bases between. The germline V gene encodes CDR1 MNHEY and CDR2 SVGAGI. The CDR3 region has the DNA TGTGCCAGCAGTTCGGGACTTACCACCGGGGAGCTGTTTTTT. It yields the protein CASSSGLTTGELFF.

In this sample, this clonotype turned up many times. V gene TRBV7-9 combines with J gene TRBJ2-7; the match to TRBD1 covers 8 bases. Germline V gene sequence: CDR1 SEHNR, CDR2 FQNEAQ (reference sequence). V lost 5 bases and J lost 4; bases outside the gene matches: 10. This CDR3 region has 15 residues. In DNA, the CDR3 is TGTGCCAGCAGCCCGAGGACAGGGCGGATTTACGAGCAGTACTTC. It specifies CASSPRTGRIYEQYF.

This clonotype has at least ten counts. V is TRBV29-1 and J is TRBJ1-2; the D gene is possibly TRBD1 (6 bases). Germline V gene lookup returns CDR1 SQVTM and CDR2 ANQGSEA. CDR3 length: 13 amino acids. Trimming took 4 bases from V and 4 from J, leaving 13 bases between them. Here the CDR3 reads CSVGRGRGYGYTF. Written as DNA, the CDR3 is TGCAGCGTTGGGCGGGGGCGCGGCTATGGCTACACCTTC.

Comments on this clonotype: A junction end diverges from the germline sequence, so it may reflect a read error. The genes are TRBV20-1 and TRBJ2-7; maybe TRBD1 (6 bases). CDR3 size: 13 residues. Per the germline V gene, CDR1 is DFQATT and CDR2 is SNEGSKA (reference sequence). The CDR3 sequence: CSALDRSLYGQYF. In nucleotides, the CDR3 is TGCAGTGCTCTTGACAGGTCCCTCTACGGGCAGTACTTC.

The rearrangement links TRBV13 to TRBJ1-2; TRBD1 matches 9 bases. The CDR3 is made up of 14 amino acids. Trimming at V came to 5 bases and at J to 8 bases, leaving 9 bases not matched to a gene. Looked up from germline, CDR1 is PRHDT and CDR2 is FYEKMQ (reference sequence). CDR3 residues: CASSLLQGAGGYTF. CDR3 in DNA: TGTGCCAGCAGCCTCTTACAGGGGGCAGGAGGCTACACCTTC.

The CDR3 reads CASSYFPGSNYGYTF. The CDR3 DNA reads TGTGCCAGCAGTTACTTTCCCGGGAGCAACTATGGCTACACCTTC. This chain uses TRBV6-2 or TRBV6-3 with TRBJ1-2; D not certain. CDR3 length equals 15 residues. The V and J ends lost 1 base and 2 bases respectively, with 11 bases between them. Germline V gives CDR1 MNHEY, CDR2 SVGEGT.

The V and J genes are TRBV6-4 and TRBJ2-7, with 7 nucleotides matching TRBD2. The CDR3 is 13 residues long. Germline CDR1 and CDR2: MRHNA and SNTAGT. With V trimmed by 6 bases and J by 6 bases, 8 bases remained unmatched. The CDR3 region has the DNA TGTGCCAGCAGACCCGGGACTATAGCCGAGCAGTACTTC. It codes for CASRPGTIAEQYF.

This clonotype was picked up many times. The rearrangement uses TRBV6-5 and TRBJ1-5; 9 nucleotides agree with TRBD1. The ends lost 6 bases at V and 1 base at J; junction bases unmatched: 7. The CDR3 is 16 residues long. Germline CDR1 reads MNHEY; CDR2 reads SVGAGI. CDR3 protein: CASRMTGGRSNQPQHF. The CDR3 nucleotides read TGTGCCAGCAGGATGACAGGGGGAAGGAGCAATCAGCCCCAGCATTTT.

This clonotype appeared a few times. The chain uses TRBV6-1 and TRBJ2-7, with D possibly being TRBD1 (6 bases). The CDR3 totals 14 residues. Trimming took off 6 bases at V and 4 bases at J, with 16 bases between the two ends. Per germline, CDR1 MNHNS and CDR2 SASEGT. The CDR3 sequence: CASSPDRVRYEQYF. The CDR3 bases are TGTGCCAGCAGCCCGGACAGAGTAAGATACGAGCAGTACTTC.

The rearrangement joins TRBV5-1 to TRBJ2-5; 13 nucleotides line up with TRBD2. The CDR3 is made up of 16 amino acids. CDR1 is SGHRS, CDR2 YFSETQ, per germline. Trimming removed 1 base from V and 4 bases from J; junction bases left unmatched: 4. This CDR3 is CASSLTSGRAGETQYF. The CDR3 region has the DNA TGCGCCAGCAGCTTGACTAGCGGGAGGGCTGGAGAGACCCAGTACTTC.

This clonotype has at least ten counts. The CDR3 coding sequence is TGTGCCAGCAGCCATACCGGGGACGGCGAAATGTATGGCTACACCTTC. Amino acid sequence: CASSHTGDGEMYGYTF. This rearrangement joins TRBV11-1 to TRBJ1-2; TRBD1 might be the D (5 bases). V was shortened by 5 bases and J by 5 bases, with 21 bases between the two germline ends. Germline V gene data show CDR1 as SGHAT and CDR2 as FQDESV (reference sequence). The CDR3 totals 16 residues.

The chain is built from TRBV10-3 and TRBJ1-2; perhaps TRBD1 as D (5 bases). The CDR3 contains 13 residues. Trimming cost V 6 bases and J 10 bases, with 18 bases left between them. In germline, CDR1 is ENHRY, CDR2 SYGVKD. DNA of the CDR3: TGTGCCATCAGGACAACCGGGACGGTCTACTACACCTTC. Protein product: CAIRTTGTVYYTF.

This clonotype was recorded at least ten times. The rearrangement joins TRBV14 to TRBJ2-4, with unresolved D. Trimming removed 0 bases from V and 0 bases from J, with 3 bases in between. CDR3 length equals 14 residues. Germline assignment: CDR1 SGHDN and CDR2 FVKESK. Here the CDR3 reads CASSQELAKNIQYF. CDR3 sequence (DNA): TGTGCCAGCAGCCAAGAGCTAGCCAAAAACATTCAGTACTTC. The whole variable domain, filled in from reference TRBV14 and TRBJ2-4, reads EAGVTQFPSHSVIEKGQTVTLRCDPISGHDNLYWYRRVMGKEIKFLLHFVKESKQDESGMPNNRFLAERTGGTYSTLKVQPAELEDSGVYFCASSQELAKNIQYFGAGTRLSVL.

The chain combines TRBV2 with TRBJ2-7; D perhaps matches TRBD2 (6 bases). Germline lookup yields CDR1 SNHLY and CDR2 FYNNEI. This CDR3 contains 15 residues. The V gene lost 0 bases and the J gene lost 3 bases, with 12 bases spanning the gap. Here the CDR3 DNA reads TGTGCCAGCAGTGAAGCTTTGGGAGGTCTCTACGAGCAGTACTTC. Its translation: CASSEALGGLYEQYF.

This clonotype was seen ten or more times. The chain uses TRBV15 and TRBJ1-2; D uncertain. The CDR3 covers 14 residues. Per the germline V gene, CDR1 is LNHNV and CDR2 is YYDKDF (reference sequence). V was pared by 3 bases and J by 6 bases, with 14 bases between. The CDR3 sequence is CATSRAVIGNGYTF. The CDR3 DNA follows: TGTGCCACCAGCAGGGCCGTCATCGGGAATGGCTACACCTTC. The full variable domain, completed using reference TRBV15 and TRBJ1-2, is DAMVIQNPRYQVTQFGKPVTLSCSQTLNHNVMYWYQQKSSQAPKLLFHYYDKDFNNEADTPDNFQSRRPNTSFCFLDIRSPGLGDTAMYLCATSRAVIGNGYTFGSGTRLTVV.

This clonotype has a count of ten or more. J is TRBJ2-2 and V is TRBV12-3 or TRBV12-4; 8 nucleotides match TRBD1. CDR3 length equals 15 residues. The J segment lost 3 bases and the V segment lost 10 bases, leaving 10 bases of the junction unmatched. The CDR3 region is CAIYPAGGDTGELFF. The CDR3 bases are TGTGCCATATACCCGGCAGGGGGCGACACCGGGGAGCTGTTTTTT.

This clonotype was found once. The junction shows a germline mismatch at one end, possibly a read error. V usage is TRBV19 and J usage is TRBJ1-1; D unclear. This CDR3 region has 12 residues. Germline CDR1 reads LNHDA; CDR2 reads SQIVND (reference sequence). This CDR3 reads CASNVGNTDAFF. CDR3 DNA sequence: TGTGCCAGTAACGTAGGGAACACTGATGCTTTCTTT.